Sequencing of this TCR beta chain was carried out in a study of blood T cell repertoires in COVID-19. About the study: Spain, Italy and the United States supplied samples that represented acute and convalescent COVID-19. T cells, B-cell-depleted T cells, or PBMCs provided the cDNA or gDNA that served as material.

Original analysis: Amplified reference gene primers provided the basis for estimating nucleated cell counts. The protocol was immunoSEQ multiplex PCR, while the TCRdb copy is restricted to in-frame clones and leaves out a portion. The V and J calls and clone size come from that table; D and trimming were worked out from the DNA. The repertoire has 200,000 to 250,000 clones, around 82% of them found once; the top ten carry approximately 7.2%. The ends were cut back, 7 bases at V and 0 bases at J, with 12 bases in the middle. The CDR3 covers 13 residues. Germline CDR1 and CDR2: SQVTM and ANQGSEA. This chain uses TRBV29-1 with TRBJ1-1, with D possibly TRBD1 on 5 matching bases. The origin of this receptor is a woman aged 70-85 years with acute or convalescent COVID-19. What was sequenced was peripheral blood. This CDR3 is CSAGRGLNTEAFF. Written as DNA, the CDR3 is TGCAGCGCCGGAAGGGGCCTGAACACTGAAGCTTTCTTT.